Below are 4 T cell receptor beta chains sequenced from a single sample in a study of blood T cell repertoires in COVID-19. Profiling relied on immunoSEQ multiplex PCR, and the TCRdb table lists in-frame clones only, not all of them. The sample records over 95,000 clones, roughly 84% being singletons. Sequenced material: peripheral blood. These receptors were obtained from a man between 70 and 80 years old with active or convalescent COVID-19.

The chain employs TRBV6-6 and TRBJ2-7, with 9 bases lining up with TRBD1. The junction had 9 bases not matched to a gene; V was cut back by 5 bases and J by 4 bases. The CDR3 runs to 15 residues. The germline CDR1 and CDR2 sequences are MNHNY and SVGAGI (reference sequence). The CDR3 sequence is CASSNPDRGSYEQYF. In DNA, the CDR3 is TGTGCCAGCAGTAACCCGGACAGGGGATCATACGAGCAGTACTTC.

The chain employs TRBV3-1 (or the pseudogene TRBV3-2) and TRBJ2-3, with 9 bases aligning to TRBD2. Germline loops: CDR1 LGHDT, CDR2 YNNKEL (reference sequence). V shed 5 bases, J shed 2 bases, and the junction held 5 bases outside the gene matches. CDR3 length: 15 residues. The CDR3 loop reads CASSVLAGSTDTQYF. Here the CDR3 DNA reads TGTGCCAGCAGCGTACTAGCGGGCTCCACAGATACGCAGTATTTT.

This clone was observed a single time. The rearrangement links TRBV13 to TRBJ2-7, with 10 bases identical to TRBD1. Germline-derived CDR1 and CDR2 are PRHDT and FYEKMQ (reference sequence). The V gene end was trimmed by 0 bases and the J gene end by 2 bases; junction bases not matched to a gene: 10. The CDR3 has 18 residues. CDR3 in amino acids: CASSLGTGGEEFPYEQYF. DNA of the CDR3: TGTGCCAGCAGCTTAGGGACAGGGGGCGAAGAGTTTCCCTACGAGCAGTACTTC.

The J gene is TRBJ2-5, the V gene TRBV28, with D maybe TRBD2 (5 bases). CDR1 and CDR2 from the germline V gene are MDHEN and SYDVKM. The CDR3 has 14 amino acids. The V end lost 6 bases, the J end lost 1 base, and 12 bases lay between the germline ends. In DNA, the CDR3 is TGTGCCAGCAGGACGGACGGGGTCCAAGAGACCCAGTACTTC. Its translation is CASRTDGVQETQYF.